This TCR beta chain was obtained from a study of T cell responses to AZD1222 COVID-19 vaccine. The germline V gene has CDR1 MNHEY and CDR2 SMNVEV (reference sequence). This CDR3 spans 14 amino acids. V was pared by 1 base and J by 8 bases, with 5 bases of the junction left unmatched. Data came from immunoSEQ multiplex PCR; TCRdb stores just in-frame clones and leaves some out. The data contain approximately 120,000 clones, about 90% of them singletons. The clonotype comes from an adult in good health. This specimen consisted of peripheral blood, obtained on day 0 of AZD1222 vaccination. V and J are TRBV27 and TRBJ1-1; 9 bases line up with TRBD1. For the CDR3, the DNA is TGTGCCAGCAGTTTATGGGACAGGGAAGGAGAAGCTTTCTTT. This sequence encodes CASSLWDREGEAFF.